The 23 T cell receptor beta chains in this list originate from one sample, sequenced in a study of CD8 T cells in ankylosing spondylitis. TCRdb re-called the 5' RACE reads through MiXCR, storing one row per CDR3 protein. This sample carries about 310,000 distinct CDR3 sequences, around 20% of them seen once, and the ten largest clones take approximately 3.7%. Sequencing was carried out using blood, either unsorted or a sorted T cell fraction (not recorded which). These receptors originate from a female donor with ankylosing spondylitis or in good health (not recorded which).

CDR3 loop: CASSSPQGVYGTDTQYF. The DNA of the CDR3 is TGCGCCAGCAGCTCGCCACAGGGGGTCTATGGTACAGATACGCAGTATTTT. The chain uses TRBV5-1 and TRBJ2-3, with 8 bases fitting TRBD1. The V gene's germline CDR1 is SGHRS and CDR2 YFSETQ. There are 17 residues in the CDR3. J lost 3 bases, V lost 3 bases, and 12 bases had no gene match.

The table lists this clonotype with a few counts. J is TRBJ2-6 and V is TRBV24-1; D is perhaps TRBD1 (7 bases). V lost 9 bases, J lost 6 bases, and 11 bases lay in between. CDR1 is KGHDR and CDR2 is SFDVKD in the germline V gene. There are 13 residues in the CDR3. The CDR3 sequence: CATSRGAANVLTF. DNA of the CDR3: TGTGCCACCTCCAGGGGGGCGGCCAACGTCCTGACTTTC.

This clonotype occurred a few times. The chain recombines TRBV5-1 with TRBJ2-1; 10 bases line up with TRBD2. The CDR3 has 15 residues. The J segment lost 7 bases and the V segment lost 4 bases, leaving 8 bases of the junction unmatched. The germline gives CDR1 SGHRS, CDR2 YFSETQ. This CDR3 is CASSPHSGRINEQFF. CDR3 DNA sequence: TGCGCCAGCAGCCCTCATAGCGGGAGGATAAATGAGCAGTTCTTC.

The table lists this clonotype with a few counts. The J gene is TRBJ1-1, the V gene TRBV6-1; D is possibly TRBD1 (5 bases). Per germline, CDR1 MNHNS and CDR2 SASEGT. V lost 7 bases and J lost 0, with 15 bases in between. The CDR3 spans 15 residues. CDR3 sequence reads: CASTDSPHLNTEAFF. The CDR3 bases are TGTGCCAGCACTGACAGTCCGCACCTGAACACTGAAGCTTTCTTT.

The V call is TRBV6-1, the J call TRBJ2-7; 10 positions agree with TRBD2. The CDR3 has 14 amino acids. Germline V lookup: CDR1 MNHNS, CDR2 SASEGT. Losses at the gene ends were 7 bases for V and 6 bases for J; bases not matched to a gene: 9. The CDR3, as DNA: TGTGCCAGCACTCCGGTAGCGGGAGGATCCGAGCAGTACTTC. Translating gives CASTPVAGGSEQYF.

This clonotype was counted only a few times. The chain couples TRBV19 to TRBJ2-1; D ambiguous. Looked up from germline, CDR1 is LNHDA and CDR2 is SQIVND (reference sequence). Trimming cost V 0 bases and J 5 bases, with 11 bases left between them. CDR3 size: 15 residues. CDR3: CASSIDQWKDNEQFF. The CDR3 DNA reads as TGTGCCAGTAGTATAGATCAATGGAAGGACAATGAGCAGTTCTTC.

The chain employs TRBV7-7 and TRBJ1-3; no reliable D call. The CDR3 sequence is 14 residues long. Trimming took off 1 base at V and 8 bases at J, with 12 bases between the two ends. Germline CDR1 reads SSHAT; CDR2 reads FNYEAQ (reference sequence). Written as DNA, the CDR3 is TGTGCCAGCAGCTTAGGGACGGGAGGCGACACCATATATTTT. It yields the protein CASSLGTGGDTIYF.

This clonotype was detected only a few times. The chain combines TRBV20-1 with TRBJ2-1; the match to TRBD2 covers 9 bases. Germline CDR1 and CDR2: DFQATT and SNEGSKA (reference sequence). This CDR3 contains 17 residues. The junction had 12 bases not matched to a gene; V was cut back by 1 base and J by 5 bases. CDR3 loop: CSARATSGTSNHNEQFF. The CDR3 coding sequence is TGCAGTGCTAGAGCTACCTCCGGGACTAGCAACCACAATGAGCAGTTCTTC.

This clonotype was seen more than once but under ten times. The chain recombines TRBV2 with TRBJ1-2, with D perhaps matching TRBD1 (6 bases). V shed 5 bases and J shed 8 bases, with 15 bases lying between them. CDR1 and CDR2 (germline): SNHLY, FYNNEI. The CDR3 contains 13 residues. This CDR3 reads CASSWNRVWGYTF. The CDR3 DNA is TGTGCCAGCAGTTGGAACAGGGTGTGGGGCTACACCTTC.

In this sample, this clonotype turned up a few times. This rearrangement joins TRBV20-1 to TRBJ2-1; D call uncertain. The CDR3 is 14 residues long. V lost 0 bases, J lost 7 bases, and 13 bases lay in between. Per germline, CDR1 DFQATT and CDR2 SNEGSKA (reference sequence). CDR3 sequence reads: CSAREAFRWNEQFF. DNA for the CDR3: TGCAGTGCTAGAGAGGCCTTTCGATGGAATGAGCAGTTCTTC.

This clonotype was observed at least ten times. The rearrangement uses TRBV12-3 or TRBV12-4 and TRBJ1-3; D may be TRBD1 (5 bases). Trimming stripped 3 bases from V and 4 bases from J, with 13 bases between. The CDR3 extends over 15 amino acids. This CDR3 is CASSFGPQVGNTIYF. CDR3 bases: TGTGCCAGCAGTTTCGGCCCACAGGTCGGAAACACCATATATTTT.

This clonotype was seen a few times. The J gene is TRBJ1-1, the V gene TRBV20-1; D call uncertain. The germline gives CDR1 DFQATT, CDR2 SNEGSKA (reference sequence). Deletions cut 5 bases from V and 11 bases from J, with 15 bases between. There are 11 residues in the CDR3. CDR3 sequence reads: CSALGDTRAFF. The CDR3 region has the DNA TGCAGTGCTTTGGGCGACACGCGCGCTTTCTTT.

This rearrangement joins TRBV20-1 to TRBJ2-1; D perhaps matches TRBD2 (6 bases). CDR1 and CDR2 (germline): DFQATT, SNEGSKA (reference sequence). This CDR3 is 13 amino acids long. The CDR3 bases are TGCAGGGCCGGGACTCCCTTTTGGAATGAGCAGTTCTTC. It specifies CRAGTPFWNEQFF.

This clonotype was counted a few times. The V gene is TRBV5-1, the J gene TRBJ1-4, with D uncertain. The length of the CDR3 is 15 residues. Trimming left V 2 bases short and J 7 bases short, with 15 bases between. CDR1 and CDR2 (germline): SGHRS, YFSETQ. CDR3: CASSLRSDKGEKLFF. CDR3 DNA sequence: TGCGCCAGCAGCTTAAGGAGCGATAAGGGTGAAAAACTGTTTTTT.

Worth noting for this clonotype: A much bigger clone sits one base away, suggesting this may be a read error. This sequence joins TRBV10-3 and TRBJ2-5, with 11 bases identical to TRBD1. The CDR3 runs to 15 residues. CDR1 and CDR2 (germline): ENHRY, SYGVKD. The CDR3, as DNA: TGTGCCACCAGTGAGACACGGACAGGGGGCGAGACCCAGTACTTC. Translated: CATSETRTGGETQYF.

This clonotype was seen at least ten times. The CDR3 DNA follows: TGCAGTGCTCACACTGGACAGGGTTCCTACGAGCAGTACTTC. This encodes CSAHTGQGSYEQYF. V is TRBV20-1 and J is TRBJ2-7, with 8 bases lining up with TRBD1. The CDR3 is 14 amino acids. CDR1 DFQATT and CDR2 SNEGSKA come from the germline V gene (reference sequence). Trimming cost V 5 bases and J 1 base; bases outside gene matches: 7.

The rearrangement links TRBV6-1 to TRBJ2-2; TRBD2 might be the D (6 bases). V dropped 6 bases and J dropped 6 bases, with 14 bases sitting between them. Per germline, CDR1 MNHNS and CDR2 SASEGT. CDR3 length: 14 residues. CDR3 region: CASRGGGRAGELFF. The CDR3 region has the DNA TGTGCCAGCAGGGGAGGAGGGAGAGCCGGGGAGCTGTTTTTT.

In its sample, this clonotype was seen a few times. This chain connects TRBV11-2 to TRBJ2-7; 7 positions match TRBD1. After removal of 5 bases from V and 2 bases from J, the junction contained 9 bases not matched to a gene. The germline CDR1 and CDR2 sequences are SGHAT and FQNNGV. CDR3 length: 15 amino acids. The CDR3 region has the DNA TGTGCCAGCAGCCCAACTGACAGGGAAGCCTACGAGCAGTACTTC. Its protein is CASSPTDREAYEQYF.

Many counts were recorded for this clonotype. The V and J genes are TRBV2 and TRBJ1-5, with D maybe TRBD1 (5 bases). The CDR3 runs 13 residues. Between the trimmed V and J ends, which lost 6 bases and 0 bases, there was a span of 6 bases. Germline V gives CDR1 SNHLY, CDR2 FYNNEI. The CDR3 reads CASRQDSNQPQHF. CDR3 nucleotides: TGTGCCAGCAGACAGGATAGCAATCAGCCCCAGCATTTT.

This chain uses TRBV5-4 with TRBJ2-1, with a weak D call TRBD2 (6 bases). Germline loops: CDR1 SGHNT, CDR2 YYREEE (reference sequence). The CDR3 extends over 15 amino acids. With 5 bases removed from V and 0 bases from J, the gap between germline ends came to 12 bases. In nucleotides, the CDR3 is TGTGCCAGCAGTAAGTTCGGGGGCTCCTACAATGAGCAGTTCTTC. Its translation: CASSKFGGSYNEQFF.

This clonotype came up a few times. The junction departs from germline at one end; a sequencing error may be responsible. This chain connects TRBV20-1 to TRBJ2-5; D unclear. Germline V gene data show CDR1 as DFQATT and CDR2 as SNEGSKA (reference sequence). The CDR3 spans 11 residues. CDR3 residues: CSVRRQETQYF. The DNA for the CDR3 is TGCAGTGTTAGACGGCAAGAGACCCAGTACTTC.

This clonotype was seen ten or more times. The rearrangement joins TRBV6-1 to TRBJ2-1; perhaps TRBD1 as D (7 bases). Germline CDR1 and CDR2: MNHNS and SASEGT. This CDR3 is built from 15 residues. Trimming stripped 6 bases from V and 9 bases from J, with 21 bases between. CDR3 protein: CASSSQGGLHVEQFF. CDR3 DNA sequence: TGTGCCAGCAGCTCTCAGGGGGGTTTACATGTTGAGCAGTTCTTC.

The rearrangement uses TRBV18 and TRBJ2-6; the D is unclear. The CDR3 sequence is 16 residues long. Trimming removed 2 bases at V and 0 bases at J, with 8 bases between. Germline assignment: CDR1 KGHSH and CDR2 LQKENI. CDR3 in amino acids: CASSPIVSSGANVLTF. The CDR3 DNA reads TGTGCCAGCTCACCAATCGTCTCCTCTGGGGCCAACGTCCTGACTTTC.